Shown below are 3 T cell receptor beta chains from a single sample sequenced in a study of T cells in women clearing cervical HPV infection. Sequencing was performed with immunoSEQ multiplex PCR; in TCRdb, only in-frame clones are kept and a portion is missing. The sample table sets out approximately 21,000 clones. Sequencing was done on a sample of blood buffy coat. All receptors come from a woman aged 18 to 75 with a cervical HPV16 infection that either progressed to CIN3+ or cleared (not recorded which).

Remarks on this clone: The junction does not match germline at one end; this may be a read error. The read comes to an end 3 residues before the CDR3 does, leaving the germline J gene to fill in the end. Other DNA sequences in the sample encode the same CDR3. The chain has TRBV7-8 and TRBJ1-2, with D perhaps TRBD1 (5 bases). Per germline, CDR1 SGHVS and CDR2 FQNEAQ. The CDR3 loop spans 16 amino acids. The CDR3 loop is CASSLSWGEGEYGYTF. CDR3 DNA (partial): TGTGCCAGCAGCTTAAGTTGGGGGGAAGGGGAGTATGGT.

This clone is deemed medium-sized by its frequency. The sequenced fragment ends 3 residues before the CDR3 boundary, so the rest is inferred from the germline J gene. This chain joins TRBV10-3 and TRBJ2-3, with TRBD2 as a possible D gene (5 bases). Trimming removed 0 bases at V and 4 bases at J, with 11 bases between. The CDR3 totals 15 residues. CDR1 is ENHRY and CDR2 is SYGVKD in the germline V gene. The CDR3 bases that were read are TGTGCCATCAGTGAGTCGCGGGCTAGCCCAGATACG. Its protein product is CAISESRASPDT. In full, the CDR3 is CAISESRASPDTQYF.

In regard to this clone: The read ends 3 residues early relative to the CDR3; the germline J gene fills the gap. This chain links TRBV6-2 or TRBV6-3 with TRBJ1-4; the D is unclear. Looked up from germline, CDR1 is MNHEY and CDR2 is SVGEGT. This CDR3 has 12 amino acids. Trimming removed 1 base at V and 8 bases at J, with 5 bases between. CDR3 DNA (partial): TGTGCCAGCAGTTACTTCGGGGAAAAA. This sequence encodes CASSYFGEK. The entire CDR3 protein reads CASSYFGEKLFF.